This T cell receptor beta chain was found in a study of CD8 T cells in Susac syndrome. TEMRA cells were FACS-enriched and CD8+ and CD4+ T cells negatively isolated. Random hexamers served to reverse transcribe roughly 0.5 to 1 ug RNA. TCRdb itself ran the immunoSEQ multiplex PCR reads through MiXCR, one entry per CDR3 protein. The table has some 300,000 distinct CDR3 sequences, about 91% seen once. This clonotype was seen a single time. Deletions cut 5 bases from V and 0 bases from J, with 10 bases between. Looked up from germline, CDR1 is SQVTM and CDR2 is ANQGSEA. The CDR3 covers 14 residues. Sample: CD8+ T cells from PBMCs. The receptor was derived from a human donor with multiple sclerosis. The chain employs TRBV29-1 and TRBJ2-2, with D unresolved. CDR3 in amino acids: CSVPRSANTGELFF. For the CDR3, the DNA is TGCAGCGTTCCCAGGAGTGCGAACACCGGGGAGCTGTTTTTT.